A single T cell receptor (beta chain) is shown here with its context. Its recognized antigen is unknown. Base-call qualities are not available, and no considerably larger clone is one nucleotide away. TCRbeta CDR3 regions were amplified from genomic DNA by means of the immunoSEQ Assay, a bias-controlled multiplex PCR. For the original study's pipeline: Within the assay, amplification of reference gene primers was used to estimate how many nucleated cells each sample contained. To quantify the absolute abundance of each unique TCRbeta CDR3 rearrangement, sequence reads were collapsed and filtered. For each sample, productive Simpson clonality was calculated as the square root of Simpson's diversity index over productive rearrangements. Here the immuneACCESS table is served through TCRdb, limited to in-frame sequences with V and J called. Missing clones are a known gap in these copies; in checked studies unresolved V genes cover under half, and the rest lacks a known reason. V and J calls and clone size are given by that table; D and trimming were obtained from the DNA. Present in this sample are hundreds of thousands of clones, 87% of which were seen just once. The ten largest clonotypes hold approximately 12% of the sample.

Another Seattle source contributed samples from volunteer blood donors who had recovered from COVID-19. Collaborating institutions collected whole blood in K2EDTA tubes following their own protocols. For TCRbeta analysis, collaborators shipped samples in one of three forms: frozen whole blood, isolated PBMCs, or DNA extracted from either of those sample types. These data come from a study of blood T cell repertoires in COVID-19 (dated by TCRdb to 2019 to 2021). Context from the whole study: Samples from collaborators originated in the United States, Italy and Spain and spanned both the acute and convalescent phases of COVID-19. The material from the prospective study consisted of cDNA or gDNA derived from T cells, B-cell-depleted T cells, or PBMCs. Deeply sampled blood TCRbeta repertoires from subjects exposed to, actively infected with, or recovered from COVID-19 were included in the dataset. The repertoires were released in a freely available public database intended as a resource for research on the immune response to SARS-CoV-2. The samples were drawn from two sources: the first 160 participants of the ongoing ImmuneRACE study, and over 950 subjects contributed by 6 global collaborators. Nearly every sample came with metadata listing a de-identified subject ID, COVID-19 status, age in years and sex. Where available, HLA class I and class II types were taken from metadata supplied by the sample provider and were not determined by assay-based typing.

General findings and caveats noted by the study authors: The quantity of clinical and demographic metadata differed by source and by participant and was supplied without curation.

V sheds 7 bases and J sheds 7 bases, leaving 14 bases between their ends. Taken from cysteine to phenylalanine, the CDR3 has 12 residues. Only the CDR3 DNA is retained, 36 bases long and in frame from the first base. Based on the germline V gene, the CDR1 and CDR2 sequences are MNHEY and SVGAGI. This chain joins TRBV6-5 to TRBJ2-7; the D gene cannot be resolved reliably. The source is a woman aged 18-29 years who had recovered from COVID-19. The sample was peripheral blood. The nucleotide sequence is TGTGCCAGCAAGATGGGCCGTCCTGAGCAGTACTTC. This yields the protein CASKMGRPEQYF.